This entry lists 24 T cell receptor beta chains sequenced from one sample in a study of graft-versus-host responses after intestinal transplantation. Only in-frame clones appear in the TCRdb table, and some are missing; sequencing was by immunoSEQ multiplex PCR. Of fewer than 85,000 clones listed, about 87% were seen once; the top ten hold roughly 0.4%. Their cognate antigens are unknown. Material: unstimulated CD4+ T cells sorted from spleen or lymph node cells, obtained before transplant. The receptors originated from a human donor who was the organ donor for an intestinal transplant.

The V call is TRBV5-1, the J call TRBJ2-7, with TRBD1 identical over 11 bases. The CDR3 is made up of 15 amino acids. V lost 0 bases and J lost 5; bases outside the gene matches: 4. The germline gives CDR1 SGHRS, CDR2 YFSETQ. The CDR3 DNA reads as TGCGCCAGCAGCTTGGGAGGACAGGGGGCCCACGAGCAGTACGTC. Translation: CASSLGGQGAHEQYV.

This chain links TRBV2 with TRBJ1-1, with 11 bases fitting TRBD1. The CDR3 loop spans 13 amino acids. Germline CDR1 reads SNHLY; CDR2 reads FYNNEI. With V trimmed by 6 bases and J by 4 bases, 1 base remained unmatched. As DNA, the CDR3 is TGTGCCAGCAGGGGACAGGGGGGCACTGAAGCTTTCTTT. Translating gives CASRGQGGTEAFF.

The chain links TRBV5-4 to TRBJ1-2; possible D gene TRBD1, 5 bases. The length of the CDR3 is 14 residues. Deletions cut 2 bases from V and 0 bases from J, with 8 bases between. CDR1 and CDR2 from the germline V gene are SGHNT and YYREEE (reference sequence). The CDR3 sequence is CASSFGGANYGYTF. DNA of the CDR3: TGTGCCAGCAGCTTTGGGGGGGCTAACTATGGCTACACCTTC. Combining the CDR3 with reference TRBV5-4 and TRBJ1-2 gives the whole variable domain ETGVTQSPTHLIKTRGQQVTLRCSSQSGHNTVSWYQQALGQGPQFIFQYYREEENGRGNFPPRFSGLQFPNYSSELNVNALELDDSALYLCASSFGGANYGYTFGSGTRLTVV.

The genes are TRBV6-5 and TRBJ1-2; D is ambiguous. V lost 5 bases, J lost 6 bases, and 16 bases lay in between. The CDR3 runs to 14 residues. Germline loops: CDR1 MNHEY, CDR2 SVGAGI. The chain's CDR3 is CASSQLPGENGYTF. In nucleotides, the CDR3 is TGTGCCAGCAGTCAACTTCCGGGAGAAAATGGCTACACCTTC.

V usage is TRBV11-1 and J usage is TRBJ2-2, with D hard to call. CDR3 length: 12 residues. Germline CDR1 reads SGHAT; CDR2 reads FQDESV (reference sequence). V was shortened by 3 bases and J by 6 bases, with 5 bases between the two germline ends. The DNA of the CDR3 is TGTGCCAGCAGCTTTAGCTCCGGGGAGCTGTTTTTT. Its protein product is CASSFSSGELFF. The entire variable domain, with the rest obtained from reference TRBV11-1 and TRBJ2-2, is as follows: EAEVAQSPRYKITEKSQAVAFWCDPISGHATLYWYRQILGQGPELLVQFQDESVVDDSQLPKDRFSAERLKGVDSTLKIQPAELGDSAMYLCASSFSSGELFFGEGSRLTVL.

The J gene is TRBJ2-7, the V gene TRBV7-9; D perhaps matches TRBD1 (6 bases). Germline V CDR1 and CDR2: SEHNR, FQNEAQ (reference sequence). The length of the CDR3 is 16 residues. V shed 1 base and J shed 0 bases, with 13 bases lying between them. The CDR3 DNA reads TGTGCCAGCAGCTTAGGCAGGGGCCCCCTCTCCTACGAGCAGTACGTC. Amino acids: CASSLGRGPLSYEQYV.

The V gene is TRBV27, the J gene TRBJ1-2; TRBD1 agrees at 9 bases. J was trimmed by 8 bases and V by 3 bases; bases with no gene match: 10. The CDR3 spans 15 residues. The germline gives CDR1 MNHEY, CDR2 SMNVEV (reference sequence). The CDR3 loop reads CASSFSGQGLIGYTF. The CDR3 DNA reads TGTGCCAGCAGTTTCTCCGGACAGGGGTTAATCGGCTACACCTTC.

Concerning this clone itself: The sample contains more than one DNA sequence encoding this CDR3. V gene TRBV28 combines with J gene TRBJ1-6; 7 nucleotides line up with TRBD1. V shed 6 bases, J shed 7 bases, and the junction held 6 bases outside the gene matches. Germline values: CDR1 MDHEN, CDR2 SYDVKM. This CDR3 is built from 14 residues. In DNA, the CDR3 is TGTGCCAGCAGACCGGGACAGTTAAATTCACCCCTCCACTTT. The encoded protein is CASRPGQLNSPLHF.

This chain connects TRBV30 to TRBJ1-2, with 9 bases aligning to TRBD1. Germline V gene sequence: CDR1 GTSNPN, CDR2 SVGIG (reference sequence). This CDR3 has 12 residues. CDR3 residues: CALPTGGYGYTF. As DNA, the CDR3 is TGTGCTCTTCCGACAGGGGGTTATGGCTACACCTTC.

The rearrangement joins TRBV7-2 to TRBJ1-4, with D possibly matching TRBD1 (5 bases). The CDR3 loop spans 14 amino acids. The V end lost 5 bases, the J end lost 2 bases, and 9 bases lay between the germline ends. CDR1 is SGHTA, CDR2 FQGNSA, per germline. The CDR3 coding sequence is TGTGCCAGCAGCCCGGGACTGACTAATGAAAAACTGTTTTTT. Its protein product is CASSPGLTNEKLFF.

This clone has only one observation. This chain uses TRBV2 with TRBJ2-5, with D possibly TRBD1 on 6 matching bases. Trimming took off 7 bases at V and 2 bases at J, with 20 bases between the two ends. CDR1 is SNHLY and CDR2 is FYNNEI in the germline V gene. The CDR3 runs 16 residues. CDR3 amino acids: CASKVGMGHRQETQYF. CDR3 DNA sequence: TGTGCCAGCAAGGTCGGTATGGGACACAGACAAGAGACCCAGTACTTC.

The chain is built from TRBV9 and TRBJ2-3; 9 bases map to TRBD2. The CDR3 is made up of 14 amino acids. The germline V gene encodes CDR1 SGDLS and CDR2 YYNGEE. The V and J ends lost 0 bases and 6 bases, in that order; junction bases with no gene match: 2. The CDR3 loop is CASSVDLAGDTQYF. CDR3 DNA sequence: TGTGCCAGCAGCGTAGACCTAGCGGGGGATACGCAGTATTTT.

The rearrangement uses TRBV7-2 and TRBJ2-2; D gene ambiguous. Germline CDR1 reads SGHTA; CDR2 reads FQGNSA. V gave up 2 bases and J gave up 6 bases, with 16 bases separating them. CDR3 length: 16 residues. This CDR3 is CASSLLAMRGAGELFF. The CDR3 bases are TGTGCCAGCAGCTTACTGGCCATGCGAGGCGCCGGGGAGCTGTTTTTT.

This clone was seen a few times. The chain recombines TRBV7-2 with TRBJ2-2; D ambiguous. Germline CDR1 is SGHTA and CDR2 is FQGNSA. The length of the CDR3 is 14 residues. V was trimmed by 3 bases and J by 4 bases, leaving 9 bases between them. As DNA, the CDR3 is TGTGCCAGCAGCTTGTATCGGGTCACCGGGGAGCTGTTTTTT. This gives the protein CASSLYRVTGELFF.

The rearrangement joins TRBV5-1 to TRBJ2-7; 9 bases agree with TRBD1. From germline, CDR1 is SGHRS and CDR2 YFSETQ. The CDR3 length is 15 residues. Losses at the gene ends were 4 bases for V and 1 base for J; bases not matched to a gene: 6. CDR3 sequence: CASSPGQGMSYEQYV. CDR3 coding DNA: TGCGCCAGCAGCCCGGGACAGGGTATGTCCTACGAGCAGTACGTC.

This chain connects TRBV9 to TRBJ2-5; D is unresolved. Germline V lookup: CDR1 SGDLS, CDR2 YYNGEE. V was cut by 1 base and J by 1 base, with 11 bases left in between. This CDR3 contains 15 residues. The CDR3: CASSVPQIVQETQYF. The DNA for the CDR3 is TGTGCCAGCAGCGTACCCCAGATTGTCCAAGAGACCCAGTACTTC.

CDR3 sequence (DNA): TGTGCCACCAGCAGAGGGACAGGGGGCACCGGGGAGCTGTTTTTT. It yields the protein CATSRGTGGTGELFF. This rearrangement joins TRBV15 to TRBJ2-2; 10 bases align to TRBD1. Germline V lookup: CDR1 LNHNV, CDR2 YYDKDF (reference sequence). The CDR3 extends over 15 amino acids. Germline trimming cut 1 base from V and 4 bases from J; bases unmatched to any gene: 0.

CDR3 region: CATSRDIGGQGGYTF. The CDR3, as DNA: TGTGCCACCAGCAGAGATATCGGGGGGCAAGGGGGCTACACCTTC. The gene calls are TRBV15 and TRBJ1-2; possibly TRBD1 for D (6 bases). Germline V gene lookup returns CDR1 LNHNV and CDR2 YYDKDF (reference sequence). The CDR3 has 15 residues. Trimming pared 0 bases from V and 8 bases from J, leaving 16 bases between.

The V and J genes are TRBV9 and TRBJ2-5, with 14 bases lining up with TRBD2. Trimming removed 3 bases from V and 5 bases from J; junction bases left unmatched: 6. The CDR3 is 16 amino acids. Per germline, CDR1 SGDLS and CDR2 YYNGEE. CDR3 sequence reads: CASSATSGGALETQYF. Written as DNA, the CDR3 is TGTGCCAGCAGCGCGACTAGCGGGGGGGCCCTGGAGACCCAGTACTTC.

The chain has TRBV7-9 and TRBJ2-5, with D possibly matching TRBD2 (5 bases). Germline CDR1 and CDR2: SEHNR and FQNEAQ (reference sequence). V was clipped by 5 bases and J by 5 bases, with 12 bases between them. The CDR3 sequence is 13 residues long. CDR3 sequence reads: CASSQASGETQYF. In DNA form, the CDR3 reads TGTGCCAGCAGCCAGGCATCGGGGGAGACCCAGTACTTC.

The table lists this clone with a few counts. The chain recombines TRBV28 with TRBJ1-3; the match to TRBD1 covers 9 bases. The germline gives CDR1 MDHEN, CDR2 SYDVKM. Unmatched junction bases numbered 1, after V lost 5 bases and J lost 2 bases. The CDR3 totals 14 residues. The CDR3 bases are TGTGCCAGCAGTGGGGACAGGGCTGGAAACACCATATATTTT. Protein product: CASSGDRAGNTIYF.

The chain uses TRBV11-2 and TRBJ1-6, with TRBD1 as a possible D gene (5 bases). CDR1 and CDR2 (germline): SGHAT, FQNNGV. The CDR3 extends over 17 amino acids. The V end was cut by 1 base, the J end by 10 bases, with 20 bases between. In DNA form, the CDR3 reads TGTGCCAGCAGCTTAGGGGGGGGTGTTAGGGCTAAGTCACCCCTCCACTTT. It encodes CASSLGGGVRAKSPLHF.

The chain is built from TRBV4-2 and TRBJ2-3; D gene ambiguous. CDR1 and CDR2 (germline): LGHNA, YNFKEQ. Trimming shortened V by 1 base and J by 10 bases, and 9 bases separated the two germline ends. CDR3 size: 12 residues. CDR3 amino acids: CASSQVMFPQYF. The CDR3 DNA reads TGTGCCAGCAGCCAAGTCATGTTCCCGCAGTATTTT.

V gene TRBV5-1 combines with J gene TRBJ1-5, with TRBD1 matching over 9 bases. The CDR3 loop spans 14 amino acids. With V trimmed by 3 bases and J by 4 bases, 2 bases remained unmatched. Germline V lookup: CDR1 SGHRS, CDR2 YFSETQ. As DNA, the CDR3 is TGCGCCAGCAGCTCGGGACAGGGAAATCAGCCCCAGCATTTT. Its translation: CASSSGQGNQPQHF.